These T cell receptor beta chains were read from a single sample in a study of cytomegalovirus exposure and HLA in healthy donors. Repertoires were generated with immunoSEQ multiplex PCR, while TCRdb's copy carries only in-frame clones and drops some. This table has around 240,000 clones, 90% appearing once. The sequenced material came from PBMCs. All receptors come from a woman aged 18-30 years in good health and CMV-seronegative. The CDR3 runs from the conserved cysteine through the conserved F or W. Fields, in order: CDR3 length, J gene, D gene, clone size, V gene, CDR3 DNA, CDR3 protein. D genes are given only for firm matches. Clone size is not always given. Where it is, it says once, few, many or a class for expanded clones.

len: 13
j_gene: TRBJ1-3
d_gene: -
abundance: -
v_gene: TRBV6-5
CDR3nt: TGTGCCAGCAGCCTAGTGACTGGAAACACCATATATTTT
CDR3aa: CASSLVTGNTIYF

len: 18
j_gene: TRBJ2-2
d_gene: TRBD2
abundance: -
v_gene: TRBV9
CDR3nt: TGTGCCAGCAGCGTTCTAACAGGGTGGCTAGCGGGGGCCGGGGAGCTGTTTTTT
CDR3aa: CASSVLTGWLAGAGELFF

len: 12
j_gene: TRBJ1-2
d_gene: -
abundance: -
v_gene: TRBV29-1
CDR3nt: TGCAGCGCCCGGACTGATTCACATGGCTACACCTTC
CDR3aa: CSARTDSHGYTF

len: 14
j_gene: TRBJ2-7
d_gene: -
abundance: -
v_gene: TRBV19
CDR3nt: TGTGCCAGTAGTCCCCGGTCGGGGTACAGCGAGCAGTACTTC
CDR3aa: CASSPRSGYSEQYF

len: 14
j_gene: TRBJ1-2
d_gene: -
abundance: -
v_gene: TRBV5-6
CDR3nt: TGTGCCAGCAGCCGTAGGGGCGCCTACTATGGCTACACCTTC
CDR3aa: CASSRRGAYYGYTF

len: 14
j_gene: TRBJ1-1
d_gene: TRBD1
abundance: once
v_gene: TRBV7-9
CDR3nt: TGTGCCAGCAGCGGTAGGACAGGAGGAACTGAAGCTTTCTTT
CDR3aa: CASSGRTGGTEAFF

len: 15
j_gene: TRBJ1-1
d_gene: -
abundance: -
v_gene: TRBV7-6
CDR3nt: TGTGCCAGCAGCGGCGGGCGGTCCGCGAACACTGAAGCTTTCTTT
CDR3aa: CASSGGRSANTEAFF

len: 15
j_gene: TRBJ2-7
d_gene: TRBD2
abundance: -
v_gene: TRBV19
CDR3nt: TGTGCCAGTAGTATGTCACTAGCGGGGACGGCCGAGCAGTACTTC
CDR3aa: CASSMSLAGTAEQYF

len: 17
j_gene: TRBJ2-1
d_gene: TRBD1
abundance: -
v_gene: TRBV4-1
CDR3nt: TGCGCCAGCAGCCAAGATCCGTGGGGACAGGGGGAAACTGAGCAGTTCTTC
CDR3aa: CASSQDPWGQGETEQFF

len: 11
j_gene: TRBJ1-1
d_gene: -
abundance: -
v_gene: TRBV5-1
CDR3nt: TGCGCCAGCAGCTTCGAGGGTGAAGCTTTCTTT
CDR3aa: CASSFEGEAFF

len: 15
j_gene: TRBJ1-1
d_gene: -
abundance: -
v_gene: TRBV18
CDR3nt: TGTGCCAGCTCACCCTTAGCAGGGCTGAACACTGAAGCTTTCTTT
CDR3aa: CASSPLAGLNTEAFF

len: 17
j_gene: TRBJ2-2
d_gene: -
abundance: -
v_gene: TRBV7-3
CDR3nt: TGTGCCAGCAGCCCGACGGGTGTAGCATTGAACACCGGGGAGCTGTTTTTT
CDR3aa: CASSPTGVALNTGELFF

len: 15
j_gene: TRBJ2-1
d_gene: TRBD1
abundance: -
v_gene: TRBV5-6
CDR3nt: TGTGCCAGCAGCTTCGGGACAGGTGACAACAATGAGCAGTTCTTC
CDR3aa: CASSFGTGDNNEQFF

len: 14
j_gene: TRBJ1-1
d_gene: -
abundance: -
v_gene: TRBV6-6
CDR3nt: TGTGCCAGCAGTTACTCGTGGGAGAGAACTGAAGCTTTCTTT
CDR3aa: CASSYSWERTEAFF

len: 17
j_gene: TRBJ1-1
d_gene: TRBD1
abundance: -
v_gene: TRBV7-2
CDR3nt: TGTGCCAGCAGCTTACGAGAGGGGGCGGAAAGTAGGACTGAAGCTTTCTTT
CDR3aa: CASSLREGAESRTEAFF

len: 16
j_gene: TRBJ1-1
d_gene: TRBD1
abundance: -
v_gene: TRBV11-3
CDR3nt: TGTGCCAGCAGCAGGAACGCCGGGACAGGGGGCTCTGAAGCTTTCTTT
CDR3aa: CASSRNAGTGGSEAFF

len: 16
j_gene: TRBJ2-6
d_gene: -
abundance: -
v_gene: TRBV7-2
CDR3nt: TGTGCCAGCAGCTTAGCGGGCAGCTCTGGGGCCAACGTCCTGACTTTC
CDR3aa: CASSLAGSSGANVLTF

len: 12
j_gene: TRBJ2-3
d_gene: -
abundance: -
v_gene: TRBV5-4
CDR3nt: TGTGCCAGCAGCTTGCTCACAGATACGCAGTATTTT
CDR3aa: CASSLLTDTQYF

len: 14
j_gene: TRBJ2-5
d_gene: -
abundance: -
v_gene: TRBV6-5
CDR3nt: TGTGCCAGCAGTTACTCGGACAGTCGAGAGACCCAGTACTTC
CDR3aa: CASSYSDSRETQYF

len: 15
j_gene: TRBJ1-6
d_gene: TRBD1
abundance: -
v_gene: TRBV28
CDR3nt: TGTGCCAGCAAAACGGGACAGGGCTTAAGCTCACCCCTCCACTTT
CDR3aa: CASKTGQGLSSPLHF

len: 15
j_gene: TRBJ2-3
d_gene: -
abundance: -
v_gene: TRBV27
CDR3nt: TGTGCCAGCAGATCTCTACAGGTTAGCACAGATACGCAGTATTTT
CDR3aa: CASRSLQVSTDTQYF

len: 15
j_gene: TRBJ2-3
d_gene: -
abundance: -
v_gene: TRBV7-8
CDR3nt: TGTGCCAGCAGCTTAGAGGGACAAATCACAGATACGCAGTATTTT
CDR3aa: CASSLEGQITDTQYF

len: 13
j_gene: TRBJ1-6
d_gene: -
abundance: -
v_gene: TRBV2
CDR3nt: TGTGCCAGCAGTGAACAGACTTATTCACCCCTCCACTTT
CDR3aa: CASSEQTYSPLHF

len: 19
j_gene: TRBJ1-2
d_gene: TRBD1
abundance: once
v_gene: TRBV7-8
CDR3nt: TGTGCCAGCAGCTTAGTAGGGAGGACAGGGGGCGAGAGGAGCTATGGCTACACCTTC
CDR3aa: CASSLVGRTGGERSYGYTF